This T cell receptor beta chain emerged from a study of T cells in localized non-small cell lung cancer. As to this clone: Its antigen remains unknown.

Germline assignment: CDR1 SNHLY and CDR2 FYNNEI. The V and J ends lost 3 bases and 1 base, in that order; junction bases with no gene match: 8. CDR3 length: 18 amino acids. Study-wide results and limits: Sequencing, confined to only one tumor region, leaves heterogeneity possible. Of the top 100 tumor clones, median around 62 were in adjacent lung, about 26 among its top 100. The study linked higher blood T cell density to longer overall survival. Uninvolved adjacent lung had the highest recorded T cell clonality, with tumor below it.

Sequencing used immunoSEQ multiplex PCR; TCRdb keeps in-frame clones, though not all of them. The profile shows 13,000 or so clones, around nine tenths of them singletons. The starting material was peripheral blood mononuclear cells, obtained before any cancer treatment. This TCR was sampled from a man aged 40 to 69 with stage III lung adenocarcinoma. This rearrangement joins TRBV2 to TRBJ2-5, with TRBD2 identical over 13 bases. The CDR3 sequence: CASSDRGTSGTLQETQYF. The CDR3 nucleotides are TGTGCCAGCAGTGATAGGGGGACTAGCGGGACCCTCCAAGAGACCCAGTACTTC. Full variable domain (rest looked up from reference TRBV2 and TRBJ2-5): EPEVTQTPSHQVTQMGQEVILRCVPISNHLYFYWYRQILGQKVEFLVSFYNNEISEKSEIFDDQFSVERPDGSNFTLKIRSTKLEDSAMYFCASSDRGTSGTLQETQYFGPGTRLLVL.